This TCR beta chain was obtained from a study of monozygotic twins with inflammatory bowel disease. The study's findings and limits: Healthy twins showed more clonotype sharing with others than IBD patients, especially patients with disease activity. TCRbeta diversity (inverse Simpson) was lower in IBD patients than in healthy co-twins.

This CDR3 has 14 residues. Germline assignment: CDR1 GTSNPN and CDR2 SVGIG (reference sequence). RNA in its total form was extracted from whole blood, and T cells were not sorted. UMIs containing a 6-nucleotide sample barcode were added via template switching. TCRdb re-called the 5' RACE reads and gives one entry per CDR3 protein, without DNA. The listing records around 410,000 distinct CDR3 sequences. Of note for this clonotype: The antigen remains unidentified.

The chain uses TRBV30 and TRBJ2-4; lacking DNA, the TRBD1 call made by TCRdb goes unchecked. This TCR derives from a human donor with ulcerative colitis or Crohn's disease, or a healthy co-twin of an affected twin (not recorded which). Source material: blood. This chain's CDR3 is CAWSERRGRNIQYF.